The rows below give T cell receptor beta chains drawn from one sample of a study of T cell responses to AZD1222 COVID-19 vaccine. The protocol was immunoSEQ multiplex PCR, while the TCRdb copy is restricted to in-frame clones and leaves out a portion. The sample contains 140,000 or so clones, under 95% of which appear only once. The sample consisted of peripheral blood, taken 28 days after the second AZD1222 dose. The source is an adult who received the AZD1222 COVID-19 vaccine. CDR3s include the opening cysteine and the closing phenylalanine or tryptophan. D genes are given only for firm matches. Size tells how often a clone was seen (once, few, many) or the class of an expanded clone, and some rows leave it out.

d_call,clone_size,v_call,j_call,cdr3_aa,cdr3_nt
-,-,TRBV12-3/TRBV12-4,TRBJ1-6,CASSSDSYSPLHF,TGTGCCAGCAGCTCCGACAGTTACTCACCCCTCCACTTT
TRBD1,few,TRBV19,TRBJ2-1,CATNTGESYNEQFF,TGTGCCACTAATACAGGGGAGTCCTACAATGAGCAGTTCTTC
-,-,TRBV18,TRBJ1-3,CASSPTVYPSSGNTIYF,TGTGCCAGCTCACCGACGGTCTATCCGAGCTCTGGAAACACCATATATTTT
-,once,TRBV7-3,TRBJ2-3,CASSPSTSHTQYF,TGTGCCAGCAGCCCCTCGACTAGTCATACGCAGTATTTT
-,-,TRBV9,TRBJ2-7,CASSSERRGEQYF,TGTGCCAGCAGCTCCGAGCGGAGGGGCGAGCAGTACTTC
-,few,TRBV5-1,TRBJ1-1,CASSLNAGKNTEAFF,TGCGCCAGCAGCTTGAATGCGGGGAAGAACACTGAAGCTTTCTTT
-,-,TRBV9,TRBJ2-7,CASSPPGSASYEQYF,TGTGCCAGCAGTCCTCCAGGGAGTGCCTCCTACGAGCAGTACTTC
-,-,TRBV5-4,TRBJ2-6,CASSLIGSSGANVLTF,TGTGCCAGCAGCTTGATCGGGAGCTCTGGGGCCAACGTCCTGACTTTC
-,-,TRBV25-1,TRBJ1-1,CASSVSRGWNTEAFF,TGTGCCAGCAGTGTCAGCCGGGGATGGAACACTGAAGCTTTCTTT
TRBD2,-,TRBV2,TRBJ2-3,CASSDRLGAGGVDTQYF,TGTGCCAGCAGTGATCGGTTGGGAGCGGGAGGAGTAGATACGCAGTATTTT
-,-,TRBV6-1,TRBJ1-4,CASALPGTGREKLFF,TGTGCCAGCGCTCTGCCGGGCACCGGACGTGAAAAACTGTTTTTT
-,-,TRBV5-1,TRBJ2-5,CASSSDGFQETQYF,TGCGCCAGCAGCTCGGACGGATTTCAAGAGACCCAGTACTTC
-,-,TRBV5-4,TRBJ1-3,CASSPRDGTGNTIYF,TGTGCCAGCAGCCCCCGGGACGGGACTGGAAACACCATATATTTT
-,few,TRBV5-1,TRBJ1-2,CASSPGGGYGYTF,TGCGCCAGCAGCCCCGGGGGCGGGTATGGCTACACCTTC
-,-,TRBV6-5,TRBJ1-5,CASARGSQPQHF,TGTGCCAGCGCTAGGGGGAGTCAGCCCCAGCATTTT
-,-,TRBV4-1,TRBJ1-1,CASSQGTGTNTEAFF,TGCGCCAGCAGCCAAGGCACAGGGACGAACACTGAAGCTTTCTTT
-,-,TRBV6-4,TRBJ2-2,CASSDSVGANTGELFF,TGTGCCAGCAGTGACTCGGTAGGGGCGAACACCGGGGAGCTGTTTTTT
TRBD2,once,TRBV30,TRBJ2-1,CAWSDKPTSGRAAQFF,TGTGCCTGGAGTGACAAACCGACTAGCGGGAGGGCCGCGCAGTTCTTC
-,-,TRBV5-6,TRBJ1-4,CASSSRTLANEKLFF,TGTGCCAGCAGCTCTCGGACCCTAGCTAATGAAAAACTGTTTTTT
-,-,TRBV7-6,TRBJ2-2,CASSFYPGFSDTGELFF,TGTGCCAGCAGCTTCTACCCAGGGTTTTCAGACACCGGGGAGCTGTTTTTT
-,once,TRBV4-1,TRBJ1-2,CASSQVTLYGYTF,TGCGCCAGCAGCCAAGTAACCCTCTATGGCTACACCTTC
TRBD1,-,TRBV5-4,TRBJ2-5,CASSLDQGAETQYF,TGTGCCAGCAGCCTTGACCAGGGGGCAGAGACCCAGTACTTC
-,-,TRBV29-1,TRBJ1-2,CSVDRGGSLQRYTF,TGCAGCGTTGACAGGGGCGGCTCTCTCCAACGCTACACCTTC
-,-,TRBV9,TRBJ2-1,CASSPGTTDNHNEQFF,TGTGCCAGCAGCCCCGGGACCACGGATAATCACAATGAGCAGTTCTTC
TRBD1,-,TRBV18,TRBJ1-6,CASSAARDSYNSPLHF,TGTGCCAGCTCCGCAGCGCGGGACAGCTATAATTCACCCCTCCACTTT
-,-,TRBV7-2,TRBJ2-1,CASSLSGLALNEQFF,TGTGCCAGCAGCTTATCGGGACTTGCTTTAAATGAGCAGTTCTTC
TRBD2,-,TRBV5-4,TRBJ2-5,CASSLGAGGKETQYF,TGTGCCAGCAGCTTAGGGGCGGGGGGTAAAGAGACCCAGTACTTC
-,-,TRBV20-1,TRBJ1-1,CSASGQAPNTEAFF,TGCAGTGCTAGTGGGCAGGCCCCGAACACTGAAGCTTTCTTT
-,once,TRBV2,TRBJ2-6,CASSEQRSGANVLTF,TGTGCCAGCAGTGAACAACGCTCTGGGGCCAACGTCCTGACTTTC
-,-,TRBV29-1,TRBJ1-2,CSVGQSPRANYGYTF,TGCAGCGTTGGACAGAGCCCAAGAGCTAACTATGGCTACACCTTC